Sequencing of this T cell receptor (beta chain) was carried out in a study of blood T cell repertoires in COVID-19. Study at large: Specimens from acute and convalescent COVID-19 originated in the United States, Italy and Spain. T cells, B-cell-depleted T cells, or PBMCs supplied cDNA or gDNA.

The ends were cut back, 1 base at V and 3 bases at J, with 9 bases in the middle. In germline, CDR1 is SGHNT, CDR2 YENEEA. The CDR3 is 14 amino acids. Points on this clone: In the same sample, other DNA sequences code for this CDR3.

As handled by the study authors: Amplification with reference gene primers provided the estimates of nucleated cell counts. TCRdb's table, derived via immunoSEQ multiplex PCR, lists solely in-frame clones and lacks some. D and trimming were read from the DNA, whereas the V and J calls and clone size are those reported in that table. The table has 300,000 to 400,000 clones, more than 70% seen once. V is TRBV11-3 and J is TRBJ1-1; D remains unclear. Sequencing was carried out using peripheral blood. This receptor was obtained from a young man with active or convalescent COVID-19. DNA of the CDR3: TGTGCCAGCAGCTTAGGTGGCGACTACACTGAAGCTTTCTTT. It translates to CASSLGGDYTEAFF. Full variable domain (outside the CDR3, taken from reference TRBV11-3 and TRBJ1-1): EAGVVQSPRYKIIEKKQPVAFWCNPISGHNTLYWYLQNLGQGPELLIRYENEEAVDDSQLPKDRFSAERLKGVDSTLKIQPAELGDSAVYLCASSLGGDYTEAFFGQGTRLTVV.